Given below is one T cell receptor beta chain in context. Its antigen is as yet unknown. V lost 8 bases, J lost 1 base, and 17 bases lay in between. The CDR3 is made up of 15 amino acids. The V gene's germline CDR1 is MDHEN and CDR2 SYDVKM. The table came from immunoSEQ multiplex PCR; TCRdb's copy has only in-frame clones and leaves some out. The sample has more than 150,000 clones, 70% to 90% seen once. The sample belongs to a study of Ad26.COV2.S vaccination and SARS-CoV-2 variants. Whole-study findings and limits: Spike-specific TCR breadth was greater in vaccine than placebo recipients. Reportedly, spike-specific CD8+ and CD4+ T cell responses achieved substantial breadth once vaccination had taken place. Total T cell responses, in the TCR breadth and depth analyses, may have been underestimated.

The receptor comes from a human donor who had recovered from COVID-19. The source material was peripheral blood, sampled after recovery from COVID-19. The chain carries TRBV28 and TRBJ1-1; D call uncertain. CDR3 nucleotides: TGTGCCAGCGGCTATGCCCTTGGGCAGAACACTGAAGCTTTCTTT. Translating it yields CASGYALGQNTEAFF.